The clone carrying this T cell receptor beta chain was detected ten times or more. V lost 4 bases to trimming and J lost 7 bases, with 20 bases between them. The CDR3 has 15 residues. Per the germline V gene, CDR1 is SGHRS and CDR2 is YFSETQ. This record belongs to a study of human T cells and chemical hapten exposure. Specified time point: pre-sensitization, week 0. The sample's treatment: therapeutic diphenylcyclopropenone sensitization with weekly scalp DPC. MiXCR, run by TCRdb on the RACE reads, gives a single entry per CDR3 protein. Of tens of thousands of distinct CDR3 sequences listed, around 12% are singletons.

Material: whole blood, obtained in connection with sensitization to the hapten diphenylcyclopropenone (DPC). This TCR was recovered from a young woman with alopecia areata. Some clones in this sample may be carry-over from other donors' samples. The chain recombines TRBV5-1 with TRBJ1-1; no clear D. Here the CDR3 reads CASSAVQNSWGEAFF. CDR3 in DNA: TGCGCCAGCAGCGCGGTCCAGAATAGCTGGGGTGAAGCTTTCTTT.